These 22 T cell receptor beta chains came from one sample sequenced in a study of blood T cell repertoires in COVID-19. Data came from immunoSEQ multiplex PCR; TCRdb stores just in-frame clones and leaves some out. This sample has about 200,000 clones; approximately 85% occur once, and the top ten carry approximately 12%. The sample comprised PBMCs or T cells enriched from blood (not recorded which). These TCRs come from a man in his forties who had recovered from COVID-19.

This sequence joins TRBV6-2 or TRBV6-3 and TRBJ1-2; D call uncertain. The CDR3 totals 13 residues. Trimming removed 6 bases from V and 5 bases from J, with 13 bases in between. CDR1 and CDR2 from the germline V gene are MNHEY and SVGEGT. The CDR3 is CASSPIGEYGYTF. In DNA, the CDR3 is TGTGCCAGCAGCCCCATCGGGGAGTATGGCTACACCTTC.

The chain links TRBV28 to TRBJ2-7; no definite D call. The CDR3 runs 11 residues. Trimming took 2 bases from V and 6 from J, leaving 5 bases between them. Germline CDR1 and CDR2: MDHEN and SYDVKM. CDR3 nucleotides: TGTGCCAGCAGTTTAGGGCCCGAGCAGTACTTC. Translating gives CASSLGPEQYF.

J is TRBJ1-1 and V is TRBV30; D gene ambiguous. The CDR3 is 11 amino acids. Trimming took off 2 bases at V and 6 bases at J, with 7 bases between the two ends. Germline V CDR1 and CDR2: GTSNPN, SVGIG (reference sequence). The CDR3 is CAWSPSSEAFF. CDR3 nucleotide sequence: TGTGCCTGGAGTCCCAGTTCTGAAGCTTTCTTT.

The V gene is TRBV10-3, the J gene TRBJ2-1; TRBD1 matches 8 bases. This CDR3 region has 14 residues. Germline CDR1 is ENHRY and CDR2 is SYGVKD. Trimming removed 7 bases from V and 2 bases from J; junction bases left unmatched: 4. As DNA, the CDR3 is TGTGCCATCACCCAGGGGGCCCCCTACAATGAGCAGTTCTTC. Translation: CAITQGAPYNEQFF.

This chain uses TRBV20-1 with TRBJ1-1, with D unclear. The CDR3 loop spans 11 amino acids. V was trimmed by 3 bases and J by 2 bases, leaving 4 bases between them. Germline lookup yields CDR1 DFQATT and CDR2 SNEGSKA (reference sequence). The CDR3 nucleotides are TGCAGTGCTAGCGTCAACACTGAAGCTTTCTTT. Protein: CSASVNTEAFF.

The chain employs TRBV11-2 and TRBJ1-6, with D possibly being TRBD1 (6 bases). Per the germline V gene, CDR1 is SGHAT and CDR2 is FQNNGV. V lost 3 bases and J lost 13, with 13 bases in between. The CDR3 loop spans 13 amino acids. Written as DNA, the CDR3 is TGTGCCAGCAGCTTTCAGGCCAGGGGTCCCCTCCACTTT. It codes for CASSFQARGPLHF.

This chain uses TRBV28 with TRBJ1-5, with 9 bases lining up with TRBD1. Per the germline V gene, CDR1 is MDHEN and CDR2 is SYDVKM. V lost 6 bases to trimming and J lost 7 bases; unmatched junction nucleotides: 10. The CDR3 length is 15 residues. In DNA, the CDR3 is TGTGCCAGCAGCACATCCGGGACAGGGAGCCAGCCCCAGCATTTT. This sequence encodes CASSTSGTGSQPQHF.

A few counts support this clone. This sequence joins TRBV18 and TRBJ1-1; D possibly corresponds to TRBD1 (5 bases). Trimming removed 4 bases from V and 3 bases from J, with 15 bases in between. This CDR3 has 15 residues. From germline, CDR1 is KGHSH and CDR2 LQKENI. This CDR3 reads CASSLLEGWDTEAFF. The CDR3 nucleotides read TGTGCCAGCTCACTATTGGAGGGGTGGGACACTGAAGCTTTCTTT.

In nucleotides, the CDR3 is TGTGCCAGTAGTATTCAACTAGCGGGCCCCTACGAGCAGTACTTC. Translating it yields CASSIQLAGPYEQYF. The V and J genes are TRBV19 and TRBJ2-7, with TRBD2 matching 9 bases. The germline CDR1 and CDR2 sequences are LNHDA and SQIVND (reference sequence). The junction had 5 bases not matched to a gene; V was cut back by 3 bases and J by 2 bases. There are 15 residues in the CDR3.

The chain is built from TRBV28 and TRBJ1-2; D not certain. The germline V gene has CDR1 MDHEN and CDR2 SYDVKM. The V end was cut by 2 bases, the J end by 8 bases, with 15 bases between. The CDR3 covers 14 residues. The CDR3 region is CASSLHSIDRGYTF. The DNA for the CDR3 is TGTGCCAGCAGTTTACACAGCATAGATCGAGGCTACACCTTC.

The V gene is TRBV19, the J gene TRBJ2-1; D might be TRBD1 (5 bases). The germline V gene has CDR1 LNHDA and CDR2 SQIVND (reference sequence). V gave up 3 bases and J gave up 7 bases, with 13 bases separating them. The length of the CDR3 is 14 residues. The CDR3 region is CASSMGQGINEQFF. DNA of the CDR3: TGTGCCAGTAGTATGGGGCAGGGTATAAATGAGCAGTTCTTC. Full variable domain (remainder filled in from reference TRBV19 and TRBJ2-1): DGGITQSPKYLFRKEGQNVTLSCEQNLNHDAMYWYRQDPGQGLRLIYYSQIVNDFQKGDIAEGYSVSREKKESFPLTVTSAQKNPTAFYLCASSMGQGINEQFFGPGTRLTVL.

This rearrangement joins TRBV19 to TRBJ2-2; unclear D gene. Germline loops: CDR1 LNHDA, CDR2 SQIVND (reference sequence). This CDR3 spans 15 amino acids. V lost 8 bases and J lost 1, with 14 bases in between. This chain's CDR3 is CASLRQAWNTGELFF. The DNA for the CDR3 is TGTGCCAGTCTTCGGCAGGCCTGGAACACCGGGGAGCTGTTTTTT.

The CDR3 DNA reads TGCGCCAGCAGCTTGATAGCAGGGGGAATGAACACTGAAGCTTTCTTT. Amino acid sequence: CASSLIAGGMNTEAFF. V is TRBV5-1 and J is TRBJ1-1; the match to TRBD1 covers 7 bases. Germline loops: CDR1 SGHRS, CDR2 YFSETQ. Trimming cost V 1 base and J 0 bases; bases outside gene matches: 6. CDR3 size: 16 residues. Drawing the rest from reference TRBV5-1 and TRBJ1-1, the complete variable domain is KAGVTQTPRYLIKTRGQQVTLSCSPISGHRSVSWYQQTPGQGLQFLFEYFSETQRNKGNFPGRFSGRQFSNSRSEMNVSTLELGDSALYLCASSLIAGGMNTEAFFGQGTRLTVV.

The chain carries TRBV18 and TRBJ2-1; possibly TRBD1 for D (6 bases). Looked up from germline, CDR1 is KGHSH and CDR2 is LQKENI. The CDR3 runs 14 residues. The V end was cut by 8 bases, the J end by 4 bases, with 15 bases between. In DNA form, the CDR3 reads TGTGCCAGCCTACCGGACAGCCAGTACAATGAGCAGTTCTTC. This codes for CASLPDSQYNEQFF.

The chain carries TRBV12-3 or TRBV12-4 and TRBJ1-2; D is undetermined. The V gene lost 3 bases and the J gene lost 2 bases, with 7 bases spanning the gap. This CDR3 spans 13 amino acids. The CDR3 coding sequence is TGTGCCAGCAGTTTGCAACAGAACTATGGCTACACCTTC. Translating gives CASSLQQNYGYTF.

The DNA for the CDR3 is TGTGCCAGCAATCCGTATGAAGAGACCCAGTACTTC. Protein sequence: CASNPYEETQYF. The rearrangement uses TRBV7-8 and TRBJ2-5; D uncertain. Trimming shortened V by 7 bases and J by 3 bases, and 9 bases separated the two germline ends. CDR1 is SGHVS, CDR2 FQNEAQ, per germline. The CDR3 loop spans 12 amino acids. The full variable domain, rest sourced from reference TRBV7-8 and TRBJ2-5, is GAGVSQSPRYKVAKRGQDVALRCDPISGHVSLFWYQQALGQGPEFLTYFQNEAQLDKSGLPSDRFFAERPEGSVSTLKIQRTQQEDSAVYLCASNPYEETQYFGPGTRLLVL.

The rearrangement uses TRBV27 and TRBJ2-7; 7 bases match TRBD1. The CDR3 covers 20 residues. V was pared by 3 bases and J by 1 base, with 21 bases of the junction left unmatched. From germline, CDR1 is MNHEY and CDR2 SMNVEV (reference sequence). CDR3 nucleotides: TGTGCCAGCAGTTTCGGCAGGATTCGGGACAGTGGTTGGCCTTCCTACGAGCAGTACGTC. As protein: CASSFGRIRDSGWPSYEQYV.

V gene TRBV29-1 combines with J gene TRBJ2-5; TRBD2 might be the D (6 bases). The CDR3 is 10 amino acids. Per germline, CDR1 SQVTM and CDR2 ANQGSEA. The germline V and J ends were trimmed by 6 bases and 4 bases, with 6 bases remaining between them. The CDR3 is CSVAGETQYF. CDR3 bases: TGCAGCGTAGCGGGAGAGACCCAGTACTTC.

This clone showed up just once. V is TRBV27 and J is TRBJ2-7, with D possibly being TRBD2 (5 bases). Germline V gene data show CDR1 as MNHEY and CDR2 as SMNVEV (reference sequence). Trimming stripped 5 bases from V and 2 bases from J, with 19 bases between. This CDR3 spans 16 amino acids. CDR3 residues: CASSVRDYPAPYEQYV. Written as DNA, the CDR3 is TGTGCCAGCAGTGTCCGTGACTACCCGGCCCCCTACGAGCAGTACGTC.

The rearrangement joins TRBV6-2 or TRBV6-3 to TRBJ2-2; D call uncertain. The V end was cut by 3 bases, the J end by 6 bases, with 8 bases between. Germline lookup yields CDR1 MNHEY and CDR2 SVGEGT. The CDR3 runs 13 residues. The CDR3 bases are TGTGCCAGCAGTTATGGAGTATCCGGGGAGCTGTTTTTT. This gives the protein CASSYGVSGELFF.

This clone was seen a single time. The chain employs TRBV7-3 and TRBJ2-3; 11 bases map to TRBD2. CDR1 and CDR2 from the germline V gene are SGHTA and FQGTGA. The V segment lost 5 bases and the J segment 2 bases; nucleotides outside the gene matches: 6. The CDR3 consists of 16 residues. Here the CDR3 DNA reads TGTGCCAGCAGCATCGGGACTAGCGGATACACAGATACGCAGTATTTT. This sequence encodes CASSIGTSGYTDTQYF.

The genes are TRBV2 and TRBJ2-1; TRBD2 matches at 9 bases. Germline-derived CDR1 and CDR2 are SNHLY and FYNNEI. The CDR3 sequence is 15 residues long. J was trimmed by 8 bases and V by 6 bases; bases with no gene match: 11. CDR3 DNA: TGTGCCAGCAGCGACGGGACTAGCAGGCGTGATGAGCAGTTCTTC. Translation: CASSDGTSRRDEQFF.